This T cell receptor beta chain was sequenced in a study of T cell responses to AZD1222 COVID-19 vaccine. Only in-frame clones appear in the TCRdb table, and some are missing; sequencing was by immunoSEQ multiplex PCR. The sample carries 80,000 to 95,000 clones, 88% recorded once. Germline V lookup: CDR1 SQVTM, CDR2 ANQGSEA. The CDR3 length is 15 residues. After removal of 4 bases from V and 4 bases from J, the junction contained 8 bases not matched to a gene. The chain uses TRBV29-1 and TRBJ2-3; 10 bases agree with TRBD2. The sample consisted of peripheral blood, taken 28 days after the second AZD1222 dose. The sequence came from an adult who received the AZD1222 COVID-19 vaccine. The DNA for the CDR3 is TGCAGCGTTGGGGCTAGCGGGAGCCCCGCAGATACGCAGTATTTT. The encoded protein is CSVGASGSPADTQYF.